The text below deals with one T cell receptor beta chain. V shed 3 bases and J shed 1 base, with 10 bases lying between them. Germline V gives CDR1 SEHNR, CDR2 FQNEAQ (reference sequence). This CDR3 spans 15 amino acids. The sample comes from a study of T cells after somatic rescue of genetic block. TCRdb's copy holds only in-frame clones and misses some; the assay was immunoSEQ multiplex PCR. Among approximately 67,000 clones, 90% to 95% were seen once, and the ten largest hold around 3%. The sample comprised peripheral blood mononuclear cells (PBMCs). The chain uses TRBV7-9 and TRBJ2-1, with a weak D call TRBD1 (6 bases). The clonotype originates from a man aged 35 to 55. CDR3 in amino acids: CASSFWTVSYNEQFF. Here the CDR3 DNA reads TGTGCCAGCAGCTTCTGGACAGTTTCCTACAATGAGCAGTTCTTC.